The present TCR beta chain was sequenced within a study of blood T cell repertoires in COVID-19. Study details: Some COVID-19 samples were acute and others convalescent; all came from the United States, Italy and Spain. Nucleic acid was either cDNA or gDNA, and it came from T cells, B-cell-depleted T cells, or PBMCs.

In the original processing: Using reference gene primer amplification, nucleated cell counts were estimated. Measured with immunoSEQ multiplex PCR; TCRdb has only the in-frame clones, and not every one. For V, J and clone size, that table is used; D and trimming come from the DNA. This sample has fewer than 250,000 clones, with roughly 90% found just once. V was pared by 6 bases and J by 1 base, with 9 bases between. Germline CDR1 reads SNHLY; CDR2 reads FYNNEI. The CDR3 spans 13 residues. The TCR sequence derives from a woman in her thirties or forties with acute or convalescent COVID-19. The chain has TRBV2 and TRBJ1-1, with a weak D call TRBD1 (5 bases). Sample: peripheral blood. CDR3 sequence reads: CASSAQGNTEAFF. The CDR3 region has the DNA TGTGCCAGCAGCGCCCAGGGGAACACTGAAGCTTTCTTT.